These 18 T cell receptor beta chains share one sample of origin, sequenced in a study of T-cell memory formation after mild COVID-19. TCRdb ran MiXCR on the 5' RACE reads and lists one entry per CDR3 protein. The data contain approximately 450,000 distinct CDR3 sequences, 15% to 20% of them singletons. The sample comprised PBMCs or a T cell subset sorted from them (not recorded which). The source of these receptors is an adult woman who had mild COVID-19 (a few samples of this study predate the infection). Cell type and time point are not known.

This chain connects TRBV30 to TRBJ2-3; D may be TRBD2 (5 bases). CDR1 and CDR2 (germline): GTSNPN, SVGIG (reference sequence). Trimming left V 3 bases short and J 1 base short, with 11 bases between. The CDR3 consists of 14 residues. The CDR3 loop reads CAWSIGLRTDTQYF. CDR3 nucleotide sequence: TGTGCCTGGAGCATAGGACTCCGCACAGATACGCAGTATTTT.

Ten or more counts support this clonotype. The V call is TRBV12-3 or TRBV12-4, the J call TRBJ2-5, with D maybe TRBD2 (6 bases). The CDR3 has 12 amino acids. Trimming took 3 bases from V and 4 from J, leaving 6 bases between them. The CDR3: CASSFGGETQYF. As DNA, the CDR3 is TGTGCCAGCAGTTTCGGGGGAGAGACCCAGTACTTC.

The chain links TRBV2 to TRBJ2-3, with 7 bases lining up with TRBD2. The germline V gene encodes CDR1 SNHLY and CDR2 FYNNEI. The CDR3 is made up of 15 amino acids. After removal of 3 bases from V and 4 bases from J, the junction contained 7 bases not matched to a gene. The CDR3 DNA reads as TGTGCCAGCAGTGACTCCAGGGAGGGAGCAGATACGCAGTATTTT. Translated, it gives CASSDSREGADTQYF.

This clonotype was picked up many times. The rearrangement uses TRBV12-3 or TRBV12-4 and TRBJ2-3, with 9 bases fitting TRBD2. The CDR3 covers 14 residues. Trimming took 5 bases from V and 6 from J; bases not matched to a gene: 6. The CDR3 DNA sequence: TGTGCCAGCAGTACAAGCGGGGGGATCGATACGCAGTATTTT. It codes for CASSTSGGIDTQYF.

The genes are TRBV10-3 and TRBJ2-3, with TRBD1 matching over 11 bases. The ends lost 3 bases at V and 5 bases at J; junction bases unmatched: 7. The CDR3 is 16 amino acids. Germline CDR1 is ENHRY and CDR2 is SYGVKD. The CDR3 spells CAISEGDRGRGDTQYF. CDR3 in DNA: TGTGCCATCAGTGAAGGGGACAGGGGGAGAGGAGATACGCAGTATTTT.

The chain joins TRBV29-1 to TRBJ1-1; 7 bases are shared with TRBD1. V lost 6 bases, J lost 2 bases, and 6 bases stayed unmatched. The CDR3 runs 13 residues. Germline CDR1 SQVTM, CDR2 ANQGSEA. The CDR3: CSVRGGLNTEAFF. CDR3 DNA: TGCAGCGTCAGGGGGGGGCTAAACACTGAAGCTTTCTTT.

This clonotype turned up a few times. V and J are TRBV6-2 or TRBV6-3 and TRBJ2-7; 9 bases map to TRBD1. The CDR3 extends over 15 amino acids. V lost 6 bases, J lost 7 bases, and 13 bases stayed unmatched. CDR1 and CDR2 from the germline V gene are MNHEY and SVGEGT. For the CDR3, the DNA is TGTGCCAGCAGCCTCCCCACAGGGGGCTCTTGGGAGCAGTACTTC. As protein: CASSLPTGGSWEQYF.

This chain joins TRBV11-2 and TRBJ2-7; D may be TRBD1 (5 bases). Germline V CDR1 and CDR2: SGHAT, FQNNGV. CDR3 length: 15 amino acids. Trimming took 1 base from V and 4 from J, leaving 14 bases between them. The CDR3: CASSLVTGRDYEQYF. CDR3 DNA sequence: TGTGCCAGCAGCTTAGTAACGGGCAGGGATTACGAGCAGTACTTC.

In this sample, this clonotype turned up many times. This chain joins TRBV24-1 and TRBJ1-5; no reliable D call. This CDR3 comprises 13 residues. V was cut by 5 bases and J by 9 bases, with 13 bases left in between. The germline V gene encodes CDR1 KGHDR and CDR2 SFDVKD. The CDR3 DNA follows: TGTGCCACCAGTGGCTTCTCGGGGAGGCCCCAGCATTTT. This gives the protein CATSGFSGRPQHF.

The chain has TRBV12-5 and TRBJ2-2; either TRBD1 or TRBD2 may fit D (5 bases each). The CDR3 contains 18 residues. V was clipped by 2 bases and J by 3 bases, with 19 bases between them. Germline loops: CDR1 LGHNT, CDR2 FRNRAP. CDR3 coding DNA: TGTGCTAGTGGTTTGTCGACGGGATGGGGCGCACACACCGGGGAGCTGTTTTTT. This encodes CASGLSTGWGAHTGELFF.

The CDR3 spells CSAPGRGLAGGPRDTQYF. The CDR3 nucleotides read TGCAGCGCCCCGGGACGGGGACTAGCGGGAGGGCCGAGAGATACGCAGTATTTT. The rearrangement joins TRBV29-1 to TRBJ2-3, with 16 positions matching TRBD2. The length of the CDR3 is 18 residues. CDR1 and CDR2 from the germline V gene are SQVTM and ANQGSEA. V was clipped by 7 bases and J by 5 bases; unmatched bases: 15.

This clonotype was seen a handful of times. V usage is TRBV7-9 and J usage is TRBJ2-7, with D maybe TRBD1 (6 bases). Trimming took 5 bases from V and 6 from J, leaving 20 bases between them. The CDR3 is made up of 15 amino acids. CDR1 SEHNR and CDR2 FQNEAQ come from the germline V gene (reference sequence). The CDR3 DNA sequence: TGTGCCAGCAGCCCAGGGGCAGGGACGGAAGGCGAGCAGTACTTC. Its translation is CASSPGAGTEGEQYF.

This clonotype was counted a few times. V is TRBV9 and J is TRBJ2-1; 7 nucleotides match TRBD2. The CDR3 contains 13 residues. The germline V gene encodes CDR1 SGDLS and CDR2 YYNGEE. J lost 3 bases, V lost 6 bases, and 3 bases had no gene match. CDR3 loop: CASNLADYNEQFF. The CDR3 coding sequence is TGTGCCAGCAATCTAGCGGACTACAATGAGCAGTTCTTC.

The chain employs TRBV30 and TRBJ2-7; D possibly corresponds to TRBD2 (5 bases). Deletions cut 4 bases from V and 2 bases from J, with 12 bases between. This CDR3 contains 13 residues. Germline V lookup: CDR1 GTSNPN, CDR2 SVGIG (reference sequence). CDR3 bases: TGTGCCTGGAACACTGCGGGCCCCTACGAGCAGTACTTC. Protein: CAWNTAGPYEQYF.

Many counts were recorded for this clonotype. The chain recombines TRBV11-1 with TRBJ2-7; TRBD2 aligns across 10 bases. The germline gives CDR1 SGHAT, CDR2 FQDESV (reference sequence). The V segment lost 2 bases and the J segment 2 bases; nucleotides outside the gene matches: 6. CDR3 size: 16 residues. The CDR3 nucleotides are TGTGCCAGCAGCTTAACGTCTACTAGCGGGGCCTACGAGCAGTACTTC. This gives the protein CASSLTSTSGAYEQYF.

This clonotype was recorded many times. The chain joins TRBV7-2 to TRBJ1-2; D gene uncertain. Looked up from germline, CDR1 is SGHTA and CDR2 is FQGNSA. The V and J ends lost 3 bases and 0 bases respectively, with 8 bases between them. The CDR3 runs 14 residues. DNA of the CDR3: TGTGCCAGCAGCTTGTACATATCTAACTATGGCTACACCTTC. Translated, it gives CASSLYISNYGYTF.

The chain employs TRBV5-1 and TRBJ2-3, with 9 bases lining up with TRBD2. CDR3 length equals 14 residues. The V gene end was trimmed by 5 bases and the J gene end by 5 bases; junction bases not matched to a gene: 6. Germline assignment: CDR1 SGHRS and CDR2 YFSETQ. The CDR3 DNA reads TGCGCCAGCAGGGAGGGACTAGCAGGAGATACGCAGTATTTT. Translating gives CASREGLAGDTQYF.

This clonotype was observed a handful of times. The chain carries TRBV5-1 and TRBJ2-1; D is unclear. V lost 0 bases and J 8 bases, leaving 15 bases between the germline ends. This CDR3 comprises 15 residues. CDR1 and CDR2 (germline): SGHRS, YFSETQ. Here the CDR3 DNA reads TGCGCCAGCAGCTTGGCCCCGGTCCGATACGATGAGCAGTTCTTC. It yields the protein CASSLAPVRYDEQFF.